This TCR beta chain was sequenced during a study of circulating and synovial CD4+ cells in juvenile arthritis. Study-level points and caveats: These repertoires were less diverse than bulk blood CD4 repertoires.

Sequencing used immunoSEQ multiplex PCR; TCRdb keeps in-frame clones, though not all of them. Of 30,000 to 40,000 clones listed, about 95% are singletons. Regarding this clone: Its antigen is unidentified.

With 0 bases removed from V and 7 bases from J, the gap between germline ends came to 12 bases. The CDR3 extends over 14 amino acids. The germline V gene encodes CDR1 SGDLS and CDR2 YYNGEE. The chain employs TRBV9 and TRBJ2-3; D perhaps matches TRBD1 (6 bases). This receptor was identified in a human donor with juvenile idiopathic arthritis. Sequenced material: CD4+ T cells from blood. The CDR3: CASSVARQANTQYF. The CDR3 bases are TGTGCCAGCAGCGTAGCGCGACAGGCGAATACGCAGTATTTT.